Each of the 16 T cell receptor beta chains below was sequenced from the same sample in a study of blood T cell repertoires in COVID-19. Some clones are missing from TCRdb's copy, which holds only in-frame ones; the method was immunoSEQ multiplex PCR. Here the sample spans 400,000 or so clones, around nine tenths being singletons. Material for sequencing was peripheral blood. These receptors originate from a human donor in a cohort sampled during active COVID-19.

The rearrangement joins TRBV10-3 to TRBJ1-1; 7 positions agree with TRBD1. Germline values: CDR1 ENHRY, CDR2 SYGVKD. The length of the CDR3 is 15 residues. The junction had 8 bases not matched to a gene; V was cut back by 7 bases and J by 0 bases. The chain's CDR3 is CAITNRGDVNTEAFF. CDR3 bases: TGTGCCATCACGAACAGGGGAGACGTGAACACTGAAGCTTTCTTT.

This rearrangement joins TRBV19 to TRBJ1-2; D call uncertain. Trimming left V 7 bases short and J 4 bases short, with 16 bases between. Germline CDR1 LNHDA, CDR2 SQIVND (reference sequence). The CDR3 spans 14 residues. CDR3 sequence: CASKEGGGVYGYTF. The CDR3 nucleotides read TGTGCCAGTAAGGAAGGAGGCGGCGTCTATGGCTACACCTTC. Using reference TRBV19 and TRBJ1-2 for the parts outside the CDR3, the full variable domain is DGGITQSPKYLFRKEGQNVTLSCEQNLNHDAMYWYRQDPGQGLRLIYYSQIVNDFQKGDIAEGYSVSREKKESFPLTVTSAQKNPTAFYLCASKEGGGVYGYTFGSGTRLTVV.

The rearrangement joins TRBV6-5 to TRBJ1-5; maybe TRBD1 (5 bases). Deletions cut 6 bases from V and 2 bases from J, with 14 bases between. CDR1 and CDR2 from the germline V gene are MNHEY and SVGAGI. The CDR3 contains 15 residues. The CDR3: CASRGQPRGNQPQHF. For the CDR3, the DNA is TGTGCCAGCAGGGGGCAGCCTAGAGGCAATCAGCCCCAGCATTTT.

The V gene is TRBV27, the J gene TRBJ1-6; D is ambiguous. The CDR3 consists of 16 residues. The germline V gene encodes CDR1 MNHEY and CDR2 SMNVEV (reference sequence). Trimming took 6 bases from V and 2 from J, leaving 14 bases between them. CDR3 residues: CASSRDAGTYNSPLHF. Here the CDR3 DNA reads TGTGCCAGCAGCCGCGACGCCGGGACCTATAATTCACCCCTCCACTTT.

The chain combines TRBV28 with TRBJ2-3, with 7 nucleotides matching TRBD2. The CDR3 has 14 amino acids. V shed 7 bases, J shed 4 bases, and the junction held 8 bases outside the gene matches. CDR1 is MDHEN and CDR2 is SYDVKM in the germline V gene. The CDR3: CASIIRGGADTQYF. CDR3 bases: TGTGCCAGCATAATTAGGGGAGGGGCAGATACGCAGTATTTT.

V gene TRBV11-2 combines with J gene TRBJ2-7; 11 bases match TRBD2. Germline V gene data show CDR1 as SGHAT and CDR2 as FQNNGV. CDR3 length equals 16 residues. V was clipped by 5 bases and J by 5 bases; unmatched bases: 11. The CDR3 DNA sequence: TGTGCCAGCAGCCGTAGAGGGACTAGCGGTATCGACGAGCAGTACTTC. The encoded protein is CASSRRGTSGIDEQYF.

This chain connects TRBV7-9 to TRBJ1-5; D perhaps matches TRBD1 (6 bases). The germline gives CDR1 SEHNR, CDR2 FQNEAQ (reference sequence). V lost 5 bases and J 3 bases, leaving 11 bases between the germline ends. The CDR3 covers 14 residues. CDR3 residues: CASSQDSDNQPQHF. In nucleotides, the CDR3 is TGTGCCAGCAGCCAGGACAGCGACAATCAGCCCCAGCATTTT.

The rearrangement links TRBV19 to TRBJ1-6, with 8 bases matching TRBD1. The CDR3 spans 14 residues. CDR1 is LNHDA and CDR2 is SQIVND in the germline V gene (reference sequence). The V gene end was trimmed by 5 bases and the J gene end by 7 bases; junction bases not matched to a gene: 4. Written as DNA, the CDR3 is TGTGCCAGTAGTGGACAGGGATCCAATTCACCCCTCCACTTT. Encoded protein: CASSGQGSNSPLHF.

The V and J genes are TRBV30 and TRBJ1-1; D is perhaps TRBD1 (6 bases). Trimming stripped 3 bases from V and 2 bases from J, with 13 bases between. The CDR3 is made up of 14 amino acids. Per the germline V gene, CDR1 is GTSNPN and CDR2 is SVGIG (reference sequence). The CDR3 sequence is CAWSRGQLNTEAFF. In DNA, the CDR3 is TGTGCCTGGAGCCGAGGACAGTTAAACACTGAAGCTTTCTTT.

This chain uses TRBV5-1 with TRBJ2-7; unclear D gene. The CDR3 length is 17 residues. The germline CDR1 and CDR2 sequences are SGHRS and YFSETQ. The V gene lost 0 bases and the J gene lost 6 bases, with 22 bases spanning the gap. The CDR3, as DNA: TGCGCCAGCAGCTTGGGGCAGGATCTTGGTATCTTGTTCGAGCAGTACTTC. Encoded protein: CASSLGQDLGILFEQYF.

This clone turned up a few times. The rearrangement joins TRBV7-2 to TRBJ1-5; D perhaps matches TRBD1 (6 bases). The V gene's germline CDR1 is SGHTA and CDR2 FQGNSA. This CDR3 contains 15 residues. The V gene lost 2 bases and the J gene lost 2 bases, with 10 bases spanning the gap. The CDR3 region has the DNA TGTGCCAGCAGCTTACGCGGGGGCGGCAATCAGCCCCAGCATTTT. It specifies CASSLRGGGNQPQHF.

This chain joins TRBV30 and TRBJ2-1; 14 bases are a match to TRBD2. CDR3 size: 13 residues. The V and J ends lost 8 bases and 3 bases, in that order; junction bases with no gene match: 0. In germline, CDR1 is GTSNPN, CDR2 SVGIG (reference sequence). CDR3 nucleotide sequence: TGTGCCGGGACTAGCGGGAGCTACAATGAGCAGTTCTTC. It encodes CAGTSGSYNEQFF. Complete variable domain (other parts from reference TRBV30 and TRBJ2-1): SQTIHQWPATLVQPVGSPLSLECTVEGTSNPNLYWYRQAAGRGLQLLFYSVGIGQISSEVPQNLSASRPQDRQFILSSKKLLLSDSGFYLCAGTSGSYNEQFFGPGTRLTVL.

The chain has TRBV2 and TRBJ1-1; D is unclear. This CDR3 has 13 residues. The V gene's germline CDR1 is SNHLY and CDR2 FYNNEI. Trimming left V 0 bases short and J 11 bases short, with 13 bases between. In DNA, the CDR3 is TGTGCCAGCAGTGAAGCGCCCCTGAGAGGGGCTTTCTTT. Translating it yields CASSEAPLRGAFF.

The rearrangement joins TRBV3-1 (or the pseudogene TRBV3-2) to TRBJ2-1, with 7 bases that match TRBD2. Germline lookup yields CDR1 LGHDT and CDR2 YNNKEL (reference sequence). The CDR3 runs to 15 residues. The V and J ends lost 1 base and 4 bases, in that order; junction bases with no gene match: 4. The CDR3 here is CASSQALAAYNEQFF. In DNA form, the CDR3 reads TGTGCCAGCAGCCAAGCGCTAGCGGCTTACAATGAGCAGTTCTTC.

This clone was seen a few times. This chain joins TRBV6-5 and TRBJ1-5; D not resolved. Germline V gene lookup returns CDR1 MNHEY and CDR2 SVGAGI. This CDR3 comprises 13 residues. The V end lost 7 bases, the J end lost 1 base, and 8 bases lay between the germline ends. CDR3 bases: TGTGCCAGCACCCCTCAGAGCAATCAGCCCCAGCATTTT. This gives the protein CASTPQSNQPQHF.

This chain links TRBV15 with TRBJ2-7; 8 nucleotides match TRBD2. After removal of 0 bases from V and 4 bases from J, the junction contained 2 bases not matched to a gene. Germline V gene lookup returns CDR1 LNHNV and CDR2 YYDKDF (reference sequence). This CDR3 comprises 14 residues. In DNA form, the CDR3 reads TGTGCCACCAGCAGAGACCCTAGCGGGTACGAGCAGTACTTC. Residues: CATSRDPSGYEQYF.